A single sample is the source of the 27 T cell receptor beta chains below, sequenced in a study of T cell repertoires in cytomegalovirus infection. One entry per CDR3 protein results from TCRdb running MiXCR on the reads. The repertoire holds around 450,000 distinct CDR3 sequences, with about 33% as singletons. The sample consisted of PBMCs. The receptor source for this set is a human donor in good health (CMV status not recorded). Some clones in this sample may be carry-over from other donors' samples.

This chain connects TRBV6-5 to TRBJ2-3; 9 positions match TRBD1. The CDR3 is 16 amino acids. V lost 2 bases to trimming and J lost 0 bases; unmatched junction nucleotides: 3. Germline-derived CDR1 and CDR2 are MNHEY and SVGAGI. The CDR3 sequence: CASSYGTGTSTDTQYF. The CDR3 nucleotides are TGTGCCAGCAGTTACGGGACAGGGACTAGCACAGATACGCAGTATTTT.

The chain has TRBV27 and TRBJ2-3, with D unclear. V shed 3 bases and J shed 6 bases, with 10 bases lying between them. Germline CDR1 reads MNHEY; CDR2 reads SMNVEV (reference sequence). This CDR3 region has 13 residues. As DNA, the CDR3 is TGTGCCAGCAGTTTTGCCTACCTGGATACGCAGTATTTT. The encoded protein is CASSFAYLDTQYF.

Comment on this clonotype: The conserved phenylalanine or tryptophan normally closing the CDR3 is absent here, so this likely arose from a read error. The rearrangement links TRBV7-9 to TRBJ1-1; no definite D call. Trimming removed 2 bases at V and 8 bases at J, with 9 bases between. The CDR3 spans 12 residues. Germline assignment: CDR1 SEHNR and CDR2 FQNEAQ (reference sequence). The CDR3 reads CASSLIRGEAFL. Written as DNA, the CDR3 is TGTGCCAGCAGCTTAATCCGCGGCGAAGCTTTCTTG.

CDR3 bases: TGTGCCAGCAGCTTGGGGACGATAAACACCGGGGAGCTGTTTTTT. Encoded protein: CASSLGTINTGELFF. The rearrangement joins TRBV5-4 to TRBJ2-2; unclear D gene. The length of the CDR3 is 15 residues. The V end was cut by 0 bases, the J end by 2 bases, with 8 bases between. CDR1 and CDR2 from the germline V gene are SGHNT and YYREEE (reference sequence).

As to this clonotype: The junction departs from the called germline gene at one end, perhaps through a read error. This chain uses TRBV4-1 with TRBJ1-1; the match to TRBD1 covers 8 bases. The CDR3 spans 14 residues. Germline CDR1 MGHRA, CDR2 YSYEKL. The CDR3 loop reads CASSSQGEHTEAFF. In DNA form, the CDR3 reads TGTGCCAGCAGCTCACAGGGGGAGCACACTGAAGCTTTCTTT.

This clonotype was picked up one time. CDR3 residues: CASSQDQEIFDSGNTIYF. The CDR3 nucleotides are TGCGCCAGCAGCCAAGATCAAGAGATCTTTGACTCTGGAAACACCATATATTTT. The chain carries TRBV4-1 and TRBJ1-3; D call uncertain. There are 18 residues in the CDR3. V lost 0 bases, J lost 0 bases, and 15 bases lay in between. CDR1 is MGHRA, CDR2 YSYEKL, per germline.

This clonotype showed up just a few times. The chain recombines TRBV5-6 with TRBJ2-5; 12 bases align to TRBD2. Germline V CDR1 and CDR2: SGHDT, YYEEEE. The V segment lost 3 bases and the J segment 6 bases; nucleotides outside the gene matches: 24. This CDR3 has 21 residues. The CDR3 reads CASSWSPQLAGGLSSPKTQYF. The CDR3 coding sequence is TGTGCCAGCAGCTGGTCGCCGCAACTAGCGGGGGGCCTGTCGAGTCCAAAGACCCAGTACTTC. The variable domain in full, completed from reference TRBV5-6 and TRBJ2-5, reads DAGVTQSPTHLIKTRGQQVTLRCSPKSGHDTVSWYQQALGQGPQFIFQYYEEEERQRGNFPDRFSGHQFPNYSSELNVNALLLGDSALYLCASSWSPQLAGGLSSPKTQYFGPGTRLLVL.

Only a few counts were recorded for this clonotype. As DNA, the CDR3 is TGTGCCAGCAGCTCGACAGGGCTTGGGGAGACCCAGTACTTC. Translated: CASSSTGLGETQYF. The chain employs TRBV7-7 and TRBJ2-5, with 7 bases matching TRBD1. V was clipped by 4 bases and J by 5 bases; unmatched bases: 7. CDR1 and CDR2 (germline): SSHAT, FNYEAQ (reference sequence). The CDR3 loop spans 14 amino acids.

This chain connects TRBV15 to TRBJ2-2, with D possibly matching TRBD1 (6 bases). The CDR3 length is 16 residues. CDR1 and CDR2 from the germline V gene are LNHNV and YYDKDF (reference sequence). The germline V and J ends were trimmed by 0 bases and 2 bases, with 10 bases remaining between them. The CDR3, as DNA: TGTGCCACCAGCAGAGACAGGGGCGTAAACACCGGGGAGCTGTTTTTT. Its translation is CATSRDRGVNTGELFF.

CDR3 coding DNA: TGTGCCAGCAGCTATGCACTAGCGGGGGGGCTTAGTGAGCAGTTCTTC. Amino acid sequence: CASSYALAGGLSEQFF. V usage is TRBV11-1 and J usage is TRBJ2-1; 13 nucleotides line up with TRBD2. Per germline, CDR1 SGHAT and CDR2 FQDESV (reference sequence). The CDR3 is 16 amino acids. Trimming cost V 4 bases and J 9 bases; bases outside gene matches: 9. Combining the CDR3 with reference TRBV11-1 and TRBJ2-1 gives the whole variable domain EAEVAQSPRYKITEKSQAVAFWCDPISGHATLYWYRQILGQGPELLVQFQDESVVDDSQLPKDRFSAERLKGVDSTLKIQPAELGDSAMYLCASSYALAGGLSEQFFGPGTRLTVL.

The gene calls are TRBV4-1 and TRBJ2-7; no definite D call. V was clipped by 0 bases and J by 3 bases, with 12 bases between them. In germline, CDR1 is MGHRA, CDR2 YSYEKL. There are 15 residues in the CDR3. CDR3 residues: CASSQEVLTIYEQYF. The CDR3 DNA is TGCGCCAGCAGCCAAGAGGTACTTACCATCTACGAGCAGTACTTC.

This rearrangement joins TRBV6-2 or TRBV6-3 to TRBJ2-7, with 7 bases matching TRBD2. The CDR3 length is 18 residues. The V gene end was trimmed by 5 bases and the J gene end by 5 bases; junction bases not matched to a gene: 21. The germline gives CDR1 MNHEY, CDR2 SVGEGT. CDR3 in amino acids: CASSLRLGLPLRGDEQYF. DNA of the CDR3: TGTGCCAGCAGTCTGAGACTGGGACTACCCCTCCGGGGAGACGAGCAGTACTTC.

This clonotype has only a few counts. The chain has TRBV6-6 and TRBJ1-1, with D possibly TRBD1 on 6 matching bases. The germline gives CDR1 MNHNY, CDR2 SVGAGI (reference sequence). Trimming shortened V by 1 base and J by 3 bases, and 12 bases separated the two germline ends. This CDR3 has 15 amino acids. The CDR3 nucleotides are TGTGCCAGCAGTTACTTCCCAGGGGTCGACACTGAAGCTTTCTTT. Amino acid sequence: CASSYFPGVDTEAFF.

A remark on this clonotype: One junction end does not reproduce the germline sequence, and a read error may be involved. The rearrangement uses TRBV18 and TRBJ2-1, with 9 bases fitting TRBD1. Germline V gene data show CDR1 as KGHSH and CDR2 as LQKENI. The CDR3 has 15 residues. CDR3 in amino acids: CASSPGQGFYNEQLF. In DNA form, the CDR3 reads TGTGCCAGCTCACCGGGACAGGGATTCTACAATGAGCAGTTATTC.

This clonotype is medium-sized (0.01 to 0.1%) within its sample. The rearrangement links TRBV11-2 to TRBJ2-3; D is ambiguous. The CDR3 covers 15 residues. Germline lookup yields CDR1 SGHAT and CDR2 FQNNGV. Trimming took off 5 bases at V and 0 bases at J, with 12 bases between the two ends. The DNA for the CDR3 is TGTGCCAGCAGCCAGACACAAACGAGCACAGATACGCAGTATTTT. Encoded protein: CASSQTQTSTDTQYF.

Notes on this clonotype: Given a much more abundant clone one base away, this may be a read error. V and J are TRBV6-6 and TRBJ1-1, with a weak D call TRBD1 (6 bases). The length of the CDR3 is 13 residues. With 11 bases removed from V and 5 bases from J, the gap between germline ends came to 18 bases. The germline CDR1 and CDR2 sequences are MNHNY and SVGAGI (reference sequence). This chain's CDR3 is CARKGVGGTEAFF. In DNA form, the CDR3 reads TGTGCCCGCAAGGGGGTGGGGGGGACTGAAGCTTTCTTT.

Remarks on this clonotype: One junction end disagrees with the germline gene, perhaps due to a read error. The chain employs TRBV4-1 and TRBJ2-5, with unresolved D. Germline V CDR1 and CDR2: MGHRA, YSYEKL. The CDR3 loop spans 13 amino acids. As DNA, the CDR3 is TGCGCCAGCAACCAAGAGGCGGAAGAGACCCAGTACTTC. As protein: CASNQEAEETQYF.

The rearrangement joins TRBV7-6 to TRBJ2-1; TRBD2 agrees at 10 bases. V was pared by 3 bases and J by 4 bases, with 9 bases of the junction left unmatched. The CDR3 sequence is 17 residues long. Germline V gene data show CDR1 as SGHVS and CDR2 as FNYEAQ. CDR3 bases: TGTGCCAGCAGCTTGAGACAATTAGCGGGGGGTTACAATGAGCAGTTCTTC. Residues: CASSLRQLAGGYNEQFF.

A few counts support this clonotype. The V and J genes are TRBV2 and TRBJ2-5; 7 positions agree with TRBD2. Trimming took 5 bases from V and 6 from J; bases not matched to a gene: 12. The length of the CDR3 is 15 residues. Germline assignment: CDR1 SNHLY and CDR2 FYNNEI. CDR3 coding DNA: TGTGCCAGCAGTCCGTCCCGGACTAGTCTAAAGACCCAGTACTTC. It encodes CASSPSRTSLKTQYF.

This clonotype was recorded many times. The chain uses TRBV7-6 and TRBJ2-7; D not resolved. Between the trimmed V and J ends, which lost 5 bases and 2 bases, there was a span of 10 bases. The CDR3 covers 13 residues. Germline-derived CDR1 and CDR2 are SGHVS and FNYEAQ. The CDR3, as DNA: TGTGCCAGCAGCCCCAACAGTCCCTACGAGCAGTACTTC. Its translation is CASSPNSPYEQYF.

Ten or more counts support this clonotype. V usage is TRBV12-3 or TRBV12-4 and J usage is TRBJ1-5, with TRBD1 as a possible D gene (5 bases). V was pared by 8 bases and J by 3 bases, with 20 bases between. The CDR3 sequence is 16 residues long. The CDR3 region has the DNA TGTGCCAGCCATCAAGGGCCGGGGGAGATCAATCAGCCCCAGCATTTT. It specifies CASHQGPGEINQPQHF.

This chain links TRBV5-1 with TRBJ2-7, with 9 nucleotides matching TRBD1. Losses at the gene ends were 5 bases for V and 1 base for J; bases not matched to a gene: 7. In germline, CDR1 is SGHRS, CDR2 YFSETQ. CDR3 size: 15 residues. CDR3 DNA sequence: TGCGCCAGCAGTCGAGACGGGACAGGGTCCTACGAGCAGTACTTC. It encodes CASSRDGTGSYEQYF.

This clonotype was detected many times. J is TRBJ2-7 and V is TRBV7-2, with 7 nucleotides matching TRBD2. CDR1 is SGHTA and CDR2 is FQGNSA in the germline V gene. The CDR3 runs to 19 residues. Losses at the gene ends were 3 bases for V and 2 bases for J; bases not matched to a gene: 19. Here the CDR3 reads CASSFDLWGGGTMAYEQYF. CDR3 nucleotides: TGTGCCAGCAGCTTTGATTTATGGGGCGGGGGAACGATGGCCTACGAGCAGTACTTC. The full variable domain, its missing parts supplied by reference TRBV7-2 and TRBJ2-7, is GAGVSQSPSNKVTEKGKDVELRCDPISGHTALYWYRQSLGQGLEFLIYFQGNSAPDKSGLPSDRFSAERTGGSVSTLTIQRTQQEDSAVYLCASSFDLWGGGTMAYEQYFGPGTRLTVT.

The rearrangement uses TRBV7-6 and TRBJ2-7, with D perhaps matching TRBD1 (5 bases). The germline V and J ends were trimmed by 5 bases and 6 bases, with 20 bases remaining between them. The V gene's germline CDR1 is SGHVS and CDR2 FNYEAQ. This CDR3 is 15 amino acids long. The CDR3 loop reads CASSQTGKGDGEQYF. The CDR3 region has the DNA TGTGCCAGCAGCCAGACCGGCAAAGGGGATGGCGAGCAGTACTTC. Using reference TRBV7-6 and TRBJ2-7 for the parts outside the CDR3, the full variable domain is GAGVSQSPRYKVTKRGQDVALRCDPISGHVSLYWYRQALGQGPEFLTYFNYEAQQDKSGLPNDRFSAERPEGSISTLTIQRTEQRDSAMYRCASSQTGKGDGEQYFGPGTRLTVT.

This clonotype was seen a few times. The V gene is TRBV2, the J gene TRBJ1-1, with unresolved D. The germline CDR1 and CDR2 sequences are SNHLY and FYNNEI. Trimming shortened V by 3 bases and J by 2 bases, and 19 bases separated the two germline ends. The CDR3 extends over 17 amino acids. The CDR3 nucleotides are TGTGCCAGCAGTGAGCGGTCCCCAACAATAACAAACACTGAAGCTTTCTTT. The encoded protein is CASSERSPTITNTEAFF.

Worth noting for this clonotype: One end of the junction fails to match germline, which may point to a read error. The chain links TRBV7-2 to TRBJ1-2; D may be TRBD1 (5 bases). The CDR3 extends over 17 amino acids. The germline gives CDR1 SGHTA, CDR2 FQGNSA. The CDR3 loop is CASILDRRMGQLDGSTF. DNA of the CDR3: TGTGCCAGCATCTTAGATCGGCGAATGGGGCAGCTCGATGGCTCAACCTTC.

This CDR3 is CATSPGLAVSGANVLTF. The CDR3 bases are TGTGCCACCTCCCCGGGACTAGCGGTCTCTGGGGCCAACGTCCTGACTTTC. V usage is TRBV6-2 or TRBV6-3 and J usage is TRBJ2-6, with 11 bases aligning to TRBD2. The CDR3 covers 17 residues. J lost 0 bases, V lost 10 bases, and 8 bases had no gene match. CDR1 is MNHEY and CDR2 is SVGEGT in the germline V gene.